The T cell receptor beta chain under discussion was sequenced for a study of blood T cell repertoires in COVID-19 (dated by TCRdb to 2019 to 2021). Study-wide context: Samples covering the acute and convalescent phases of COVID-19 were provided by collaborators in the United States, Italy and Spain. Samples came from the ongoing ImmuneRACE study (first 160 participants) plus 1,254 subjects from 6 global collaborators. Deeply sampled blood TCRbeta repertoires from subjects exposed to, actively infected with, or recovered from COVID-19 were included in the dataset. The prospective study material was composed of cDNA or gDNA derived from T cells, B-cell-depleted T cells, or PBMCs. Where HLA class I and class II types were available, the types were taken from metadata supplied by the sample provider, not from assay-based typing. Sample metadata almost always included a de-identified subject ID, COVID-19 status, age in years and sex. The repertoires were made available in a free public database intended to serve as a resource for research on the immune response to SARS-CoV-2.

TCRbeta CDR3 regions were amplified from genomic DNA using the immunoSEQ Assay, a bias-controlled multiplex PCR. The authors' pipeline ran thus. Within the assay, amplification of reference gene primers was used to estimate how many nucleated cells each sample contained. Sequence reads were collapsed and filtered to measure the absolute abundance of every unique TCRbeta CDR3 rearrangement. For each sample, productive Simpson clonality was calculated as the square root of Simpson's diversity index across productive rearrangements. TCRdb took over this immuneACCESS table, retaining in-frame rearrangements with V and J assigned. Such tables are incomplete; in checked studies, under half of the missing clones stem from an unresolved V gene, and the remainder is unexplained. Clonal size and the V and J genes are those of that table, whereas D and trimming came from the DNA. The sample table shows around 100,000 clones, and 65% to 90% are seen once. Of the sample, 4.8% is held by the ten largest clones.

Remarks on this clone: No cognate antigen has been identified for it. The input lacks base qualities; no much larger clone sits a single base away.

The CDR3 starts with the cysteine, ends with the phenylalanine, and has 16 residues. The read is trimmed to its CDR3 DNA, 48 bases read in frame from base 1. Relative to germline, V is 4 bases shorter and J is 5 bases shorter, with 22 bases between their ends. The germline V gene yields SGHRS for CDR1 and YFSETQ for CDR2. What the authors observed across the whole study: The quantity of clinical and demographic metadata differed by source and by participant and was supplied without curation.

Collaborating institutions collected whole blood in K2EDTA tubes following their own protocols. For TCRbeta analysis, collaborator samples were shipped as frozen whole blood, as isolated PBMCs, or as DNA extracted from either sample type. Sequencing used peripheral blood. Recombination connected TRBV5-1 to TRBJ2-7; the best D guess is TRBD2, with 7 bases matching. This clonotype was obtained from a man aged 60-69 years with acute or convalescent COVID-19. The nucleotide sequence reads as follows: TGCGCCAGCAGCCCTCAGGGCGGGGGCTTCGGGGACGAGCAGTACTTC. It translates as CASSPQGGGFGDEQYF. When the CDR3 is completed using the reference TRBV5-1 and TRBJ2-7 genes on either side, the full variable domain is KAGVTQTPRYLIKTRGQQVTLSCSPISGHRSVSWYQQTPGQGLQFLFEYFSETQRNKGNFPGRFSGRQFSNSRSEMNVSTLELGDSALYLCASSPQGGGFGDEQYFGPGTRLTVT.